A single T cell receptor (beta chain) is shown here with its context. Its antigen is still unknown. The data belong to a study of T-cell memory formation after mild COVID-19. Regarding the study as a whole: The study found balanced CD4/CD8 in clones contracting day 15 to 85 and a CD4+ lean in later expanders. Among CD4+ contracting clones, most were CM and EM, and CD8+ ones EMRA.

Germline V CDR1 and CDR2: SGDLS, YYNGEE. The CDR3 covers 16 residues. V was cut by 0 bases and J by 6 bases, with 15 bases left in between. TCRdb reprocessed the 5' RACE reads via MiXCR and lists one record per CDR3 protein. This repertoire shows 150,000 to 200,000 distinct CDR3 sequences, approximately 17% found once; its top ten account for roughly 3.9%. The sequencing sample was made of PBMCs or a T cell subset sorted from them (not recorded which). The receptor was derived from a man aged 18 to 30 who had mild COVID-19 (a few samples of this study predate the infection). Cell type and time point are not known. The gene calls are TRBV9 and TRBJ2-2; D ambiguous. The chain's CDR3 is CASSVALQTRAGELFF. CDR3 coding DNA: TGTGCCAGCAGCGTAGCTTTGCAGACACGAGCCGGGGAGCTGTTTTTT.